These 25 T cell receptor beta chains came from one sample sequenced in a study of T cells after yellow fever vaccination. TCRdb fed the 5' RACE reads into MiXCR, producing one record per CDR3 protein. The sample shows under 80,000 distinct CDR3 sequences, approximately 8% of them seen only once. Sequences were derived from CD8+ T cells sorted from PBMCs, sampled 15 days after the yellow fever booster vaccination. Source of these receptors: a man in his thirties or forties who received the YFV17D yellow fever vaccine.

By share, this clonotype ranks as medium-sized. This chain uses TRBV6-2 or TRBV6-3 with TRBJ2-6; D gene uncertain. The CDR3 contains 15 residues. Per germline, CDR1 MNHEY and CDR2 SVGEGT. Trimming removed 0 bases from V and 1 base from J, with 4 bases in between. The CDR3 nucleotides read TGTGCCAGCAGTTACTCGATTTCTGGGGCCAACGTCCTGACTTTC. Protein sequence: CASSYSISGANVLTF.

The sample holds many counts of this clonotype. The chain has TRBV7-6 and TRBJ2-2; TRBD1 matches 7 bases. CDR1 and CDR2 (germline): SGHVS, FNYEAQ. The length of the CDR3 is 17 residues. V lost 2 bases and J lost 5; bases outside the gene matches: 11. The CDR3 here is CASSLTVTRGITGELFF. CDR3 bases: TGTGCCAGCAGCTTAACGGTGACCAGGGGGATTACCGGGGAGCTGTTTTTT.

The chain links TRBV7-9 to TRBJ2-3; the D gene is possibly TRBD2 (5 bases). The V gene lost 0 bases and the J gene lost 6 bases, with 10 bases spanning the gap. The CDR3 is 14 amino acids. The germline gives CDR1 SEHNR, CDR2 FQNEAQ (reference sequence). The CDR3 reads CASSLAVRGDTQYF. The CDR3 nucleotides are TGTGCCAGCAGCTTAGCGGTCAGAGGGGATACGCAGTATTTT.

The table lists this clonotype with many counts. This sequence joins TRBV4-3 and TRBJ2-2, with 10 positions matching TRBD2. This CDR3 spans 17 amino acids. The junction had 7 bases not matched to a gene; V was cut back by 0 bases and J by 6 bases. The germline V gene encodes CDR1 LGHNA and CDR2 YSLEER. The CDR3 here is CASSQESASGSAGELFF. The CDR3 DNA sequence: TGCGCCAGCAGCCAAGAGTCAGCTAGCGGGAGCGCCGGGGAGCTGTTTTTT.

This clonotype occurred many times. Here the CDR3 DNA reads TGCAGCGTTGAATCCCGGCGGGGAGAGACCCAGTACTTC. Translated, it gives CSVESRRGETQYF. The V gene is TRBV29-1, the J gene TRBJ2-5; possible D gene TRBD2, 6 bases. Per the germline V gene, CDR1 is SQVTM and CDR2 is ANQGSEA. Trimming left V 2 bases short and J 4 bases short, with 11 bases between. The CDR3 extends over 13 amino acids.

This clonotype has a handful of counts. The chain is built from TRBV20-1 and TRBJ1-6; D is uncertain. The V gene's germline CDR1 is DFQATT and CDR2 SNEGSKA (reference sequence). V lost 3 bases and J lost 2, with 8 bases in between. This CDR3 comprises 14 residues. Here the CDR3 reads CSARFRPYNSPLHF. CDR3 coding DNA: TGCAGTGCTAGGTTTAGGCCCTATAATTCACCCCTCCACTTT.

At least ten counts were recorded for this clonotype. CDR3 protein: CASSPLWATGELFF. The CDR3 DNA is TGTGCCAGCAGCCCCCTGTGGGCCACCGGGGAGCTGTTTTTT. The chain employs TRBV7-8 and TRBJ2-2; D not certain. V was cut by 5 bases and J by 4 bases, with 11 bases left in between. The CDR3 is 14 amino acids. CDR1 is SGHVS and CDR2 is FQNEAQ in the germline V gene. The variable domain in full, completed from reference TRBV7-8 and TRBJ2-2, reads GAGVSQSPRYKVAKRGQDVALRCDPISGHVSLFWYQQALGQGPEFLTYFQNEAQLDKSGLPSDRFFAERPEGSVSTLKIQRTQQEDSAVYLCASSPLWATGELFFGEGSRLTVL.

Worth noting for this clonotype: A much larger clone lies one base from this, so it may be a read error. The chain recombines TRBV5-6 with TRBJ2-3, with D maybe TRBD2 (5 bases). Germline lookup yields CDR1 SGHDT and CDR2 YYEEEE. This CDR3 has 16 amino acids. Trimming stripped 1 base from V and 1 base from J, with 13 bases between. As DNA, the CDR3 is TGTGCCAGCAGCTTGAGTCTGGGAGAATGCACAGATACGCAGTATTTT. Translating gives CASSLSLGECTDTQYF.

The sample holds many counts of this clonotype. In DNA, the CDR3 is TGTGCCAGCAGCCAGGGGGGACTAGATGGTTCCGAGCAGTTCTTC. Translating it yields CASSQGGLDGSEQFF. The chain joins TRBV16 to TRBJ2-1, with 8 bases matching TRBD2. The J segment lost 10 bases and the V segment lost 3 bases, leaving 11 bases of the junction unmatched. CDR3 length equals 15 residues. Looked up from germline, CDR1 is KGHSY and CDR2 is FQNENV.

This clonotype was seen ten or more times. The CDR3 sequence: CSVDSGSINEQFF. The CDR3 DNA reads TGCAGCGTTGATAGCGGGAGCATCAATGAGCAGTTCTTC. The rearrangement joins TRBV29-1 to TRBJ2-1; 9 nucleotides agree with TRBD2. The CDR3 loop spans 13 amino acids. The ends lost 3 bases at V and 6 bases at J; junction bases unmatched: 3. Germline V CDR1 and CDR2: SQVTM, ANQGSEA.

This clonotype is a singleton in its sample. A read error may be the cause here, since a much bigger clone is one base away. The chain couples TRBV7-8 to TRBJ2-3, with TRBD2 identical over 9 bases. Per the germline V gene, CDR1 is SGHVS and CDR2 is FQNEAQ. V trimming: 5 bases; J trimming: 4 bases; junction bases outside the gene matches: 10. The CDR3 length is 16 residues. CDR3: CASSPAAGGWADTQYF. CDR3 DNA sequence: TGTGCCAGCAGCCCAGCAGCGGGGGGCTGGGCAGATACGCAGTATTTT. Full variable domain (remainder filled in from reference TRBV7-8 and TRBJ2-3): GAGVSQSPRYKVAKRGQDVALRCDPISGHVSLFWYQQALGQGPEFLTYFQNEAQLDKSGLPSDRFFAERPEGSVSTLKIQRTQQEDSAVYLCASSPAAGGWADTQYFGPGTRLTVL.

This clonotype came up many times. CDR3 DNA sequence: TGTGCCAGCAGCTTAAAGGCTCTAGCGGTTTACAATGAGCAGTTCTTC. Amino acids: CASSLKALAVYNEQFF. The gene calls are TRBV11-2 and TRBJ2-1; 7 bases match TRBD2. The J segment lost 4 bases and the V segment lost 2 bases, leaving 8 bases of the junction unmatched. Germline V lookup: CDR1 SGHAT, CDR2 FQNNGV. CDR3 length equals 16 residues. The variable domain in full, completed from reference TRBV11-2 and TRBJ2-1, reads EAGVAQSPRYKIIEKRQSVAFWCNPISGHATLYWYQQILGQGPKLLIQFQNNGVVDDSQLPKDRFSAERLKGVDSTLKIQPAKLEDSAVYLCASSLKALAVYNEQFFGPGTRLTVL.

This clonotype has a count of ten or more. The J gene is TRBJ2-7, the V gene TRBV9, with 8 positions matching TRBD1. CDR3 size: 13 residues. CDR1 is SGDLS, CDR2 YYNGEE, per germline. With V trimmed by 3 bases and J by 2 bases, 1 base remained unmatched. The chain's CDR3 is CASSETGAYEQYF. The DNA of the CDR3 is TGTGCCAGCAGCGAGACAGGGGCCTACGAGCAGTACTTC.

Ten or more counts support this clonotype. The CDR3 DNA is TGTGCCAGCAGCCCGTTTGACACGGTAGTGGCCGGGGAGCTGTTTTTT. This gives the protein CASSPFDTVVAGELFF. V and J are TRBV7-8 and TRBJ2-2; D call uncertain. The ends were cut back, 5 bases at V and 6 bases at J, with 19 bases in the middle. CDR1 is SGHVS and CDR2 is FQNEAQ in the germline V gene. The CDR3 extends over 16 amino acids.

This clonotype showed up many times. V gene TRBV12-5 combines with J gene TRBJ2-7, with D unclear. Trimming took off 3 bases at V and 2 bases at J, with 14 bases between the two ends. This CDR3 contains 15 residues. Looked up from germline, CDR1 is LGHNT and CDR2 is FRNRAP. DNA of the CDR3: TGTGCTAGTGGTTTCCCCCTCTCGAACACCTACGAGCAGTACTTC. Translating gives CASGFPLSNTYEQYF.

This clonotype was seen a few times. The chain's CDR3 is CASTLYDTDTQYF. As DNA, the CDR3 is TGTGCCAGCACCCTCTACGATACAGATACGCAGTATTTT. The chain recombines TRBV7-3 with TRBJ2-3; D is uncertain. Trimming pared 7 bases from V and 3 bases from J, leaving 11 bases between. Per germline, CDR1 SGHTA and CDR2 FQGTGA. The CDR3 is made up of 13 amino acids.

This clonotype was seen at least ten times. The gene calls are TRBV29-1 and TRBJ2-1; tentatively, D is TRBD1 or TRBD2 (5 bases each). Germline V lookup: CDR1 SQVTM, CDR2 ANQGSEA. The germline V and J ends were trimmed by 2 bases and 10 bases, with 21 bases remaining between them. The CDR3 runs 15 residues. CDR3 coding DNA: TGCAGCGTTGAACCGGGACCTAAGAACTATGAGGAGCAGTTCTTC. It yields the protein CSVEPGPKNYEEQFF.

This clonotype was detected many times. The chain is built from TRBV4-2 and TRBJ2-2; D might be TRBD2 (6 bases). V was cut by 0 bases and J by 5 bases, with 10 bases left in between. Per the germline V gene, CDR1 is LGHNA and CDR2 is YNFKEQ. The CDR3 consists of 15 residues. CDR3 sequence (DNA): TGTGCCAGCAGCCAAGATTGGCTAGCGACCGGGGAGCTGTTTTTT. Its translation is CASSQDWLATGELFF.

Many counts were recorded for this clonotype. The V call is TRBV7-9, the J call TRBJ2-1; no clear D. This CDR3 region has 11 residues. The germline V gene has CDR1 SEHNR and CDR2 FQNEAQ (reference sequence). V was clipped by 3 bases and J by 7 bases, with 4 bases between them. The CDR3 here is CASSFSNEQFF. CDR3 bases: TGTGCCAGCAGCTTTTCGAATGAGCAGTTCTTC.

This clonotype came up many times. The chain recombines TRBV28 with TRBJ2-2, with 8 bases aligning to TRBD1. V gave up 6 bases and J gave up 7 bases; unmatched junction bases: 7. Germline V gene sequence: CDR1 MDHEN, CDR2 SYDVKM. The CDR3 contains 14 residues. The CDR3 reads CASRTGVSGGELFF. CDR3 DNA sequence: TGTGCCAGCAGGACAGGGGTTTCGGGCGGGGAGCTGTTTTTT.

This clonotype was recorded many times. The chain carries TRBV27 and TRBJ2-1; D tentatively reads TRBD1 or TRBD2 (5 bases each). Germline V gene data show CDR1 as MNHEY and CDR2 as SMNVEV (reference sequence). V dropped 1 base and J dropped 10 bases, with 14 bases sitting between them. This CDR3 has 14 residues. The CDR3 DNA follows: TGTGCCAGCAGTTTATTGGTGGGGGACGTCGAGCAGTTCTTC. Residues: CASSLLVGDVEQFF.

There are many counts of this clonotype. This chain links TRBV2 with TRBJ2-1; TRBD2 might be the D (5 bases). This CDR3 is built from 13 residues. Germline loops: CDR1 SNHLY, CDR2 FYNNEI. V was trimmed by 4 bases and J by 4 bases, leaving 8 bases between them. The CDR3 loop is CASSGERYNEQFF. The CDR3, as DNA: TGTGCCAGCAGTGGGGAGAGGTACAATGAGCAGTTCTTC.

This clonotype has at least ten counts. This chain uses TRBV19 with TRBJ1-1; D is unclear. Germline V gene data show CDR1 as LNHDA and CDR2 as SQIVND (reference sequence). This CDR3 contains 16 residues. V was shortened by 6 bases and J by 0 bases, with 17 bases between the two germline ends. CDR3 region: CASSKGLSYMNTEAFF. CDR3 nucleotide sequence: TGTGCCAGTAGCAAGGGATTGTCCTACATGAACACTGAAGCTTTCTTT.

In its sample, this clonotype was seen many times. This chain uses TRBV29-1 with TRBJ2-2, with TRBD2 identical over 8 bases. Germline V gene sequence: CDR1 SQVTM, CDR2 ANQGSEA. There are 13 residues in the CDR3. The ends lost 4 bases at V and 3 bases at J; junction bases unmatched: 1. The CDR3 loop is CSVAGGYTGELFF. The CDR3 DNA sequence: TGCAGCGTTGCGGGGGGGTACACCGGGGAGCTGTTTTTT.

This clonotype has at least ten counts. The rearrangement uses TRBV12-3 or TRBV12-4 and TRBJ1-5; TRBD1 is a possible D gene (5 bases). Trimming took 8 bases from V and 5 from J, leaving 19 bases between them. The CDR3 has 15 residues. CDR3 protein: CASRAREGPDQPQHF. CDR3 bases: TGTGCCAGCCGAGCACGGGAGGGGCCTGATCAGCCCCAGCATTTT.